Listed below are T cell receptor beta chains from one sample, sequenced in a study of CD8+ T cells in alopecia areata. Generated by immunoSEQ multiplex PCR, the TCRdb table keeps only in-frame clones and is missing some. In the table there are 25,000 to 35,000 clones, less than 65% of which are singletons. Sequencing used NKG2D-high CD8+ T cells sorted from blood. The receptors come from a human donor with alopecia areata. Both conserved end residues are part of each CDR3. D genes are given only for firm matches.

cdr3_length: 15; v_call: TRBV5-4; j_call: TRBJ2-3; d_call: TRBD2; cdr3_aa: CASSPLAGGLDTQYF
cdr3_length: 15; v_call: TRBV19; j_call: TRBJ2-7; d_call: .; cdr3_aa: CASSLGQGHPYEQYF
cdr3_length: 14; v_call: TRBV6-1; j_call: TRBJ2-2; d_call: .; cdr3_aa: CASSEGVNTGELFF
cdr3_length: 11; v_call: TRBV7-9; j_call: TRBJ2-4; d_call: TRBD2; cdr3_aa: CASSPGLVKGF
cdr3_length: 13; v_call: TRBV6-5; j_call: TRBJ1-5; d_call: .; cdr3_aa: CASSYSGIQPQHF
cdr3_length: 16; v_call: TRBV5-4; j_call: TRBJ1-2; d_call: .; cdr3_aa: CASSYPRDKPNYGYTF
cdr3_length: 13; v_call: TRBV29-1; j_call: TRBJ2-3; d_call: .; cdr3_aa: CSVVTDSTDTQYF
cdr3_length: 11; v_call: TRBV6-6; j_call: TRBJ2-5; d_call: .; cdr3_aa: CASMVGETQYF
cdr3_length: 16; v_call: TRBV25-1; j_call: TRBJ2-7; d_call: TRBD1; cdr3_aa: CASSEAGTGGADEQYF
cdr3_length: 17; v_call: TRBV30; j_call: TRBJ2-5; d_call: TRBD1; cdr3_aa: CAWSPTPGQGLFETQYF
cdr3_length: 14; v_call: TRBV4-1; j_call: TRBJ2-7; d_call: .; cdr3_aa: CASSQGPGGNEQYF
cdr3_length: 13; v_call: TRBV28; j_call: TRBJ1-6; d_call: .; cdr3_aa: CASSLGPNVALHF
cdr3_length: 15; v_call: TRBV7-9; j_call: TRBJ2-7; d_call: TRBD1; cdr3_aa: CASSLVGTGIYEQYF
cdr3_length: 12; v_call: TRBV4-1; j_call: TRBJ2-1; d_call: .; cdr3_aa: CASSPKVNEQFF
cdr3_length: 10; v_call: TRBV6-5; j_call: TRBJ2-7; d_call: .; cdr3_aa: CASSFPEQYF
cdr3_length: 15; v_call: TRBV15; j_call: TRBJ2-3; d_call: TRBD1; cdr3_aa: CATSPGDRSTDTQYF
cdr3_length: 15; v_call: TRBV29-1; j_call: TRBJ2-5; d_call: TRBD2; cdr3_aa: CSVDGLAGNQETQYF
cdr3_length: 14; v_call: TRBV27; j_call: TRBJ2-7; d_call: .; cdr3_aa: CASSLSSLGHEQYF
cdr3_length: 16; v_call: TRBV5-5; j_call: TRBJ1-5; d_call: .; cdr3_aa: CASSEPYSEGNQPQHF
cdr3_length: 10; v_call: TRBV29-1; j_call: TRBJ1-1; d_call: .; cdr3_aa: CSVESDESFF
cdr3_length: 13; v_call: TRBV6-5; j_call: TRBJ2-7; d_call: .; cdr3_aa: CASSYDQTYEQYF
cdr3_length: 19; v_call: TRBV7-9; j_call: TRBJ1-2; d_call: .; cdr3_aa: CASSESTGPQGFGRYGYTF
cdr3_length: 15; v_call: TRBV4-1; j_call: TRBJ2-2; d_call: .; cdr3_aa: CASSQDRAYTGELFF
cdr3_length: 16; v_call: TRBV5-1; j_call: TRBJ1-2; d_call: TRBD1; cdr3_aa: CASSFRDRGANYGYTF
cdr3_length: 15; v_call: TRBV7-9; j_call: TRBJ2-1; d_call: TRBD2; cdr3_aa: CASSPKLGRVDEQFF
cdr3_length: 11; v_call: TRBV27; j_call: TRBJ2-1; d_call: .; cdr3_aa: CASSLASEQFF
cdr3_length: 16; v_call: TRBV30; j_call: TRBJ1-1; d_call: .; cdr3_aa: CAWSVPAGLSNTEAFF
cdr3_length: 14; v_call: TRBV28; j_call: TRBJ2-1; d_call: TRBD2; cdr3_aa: CASSSGGAWDEQFF
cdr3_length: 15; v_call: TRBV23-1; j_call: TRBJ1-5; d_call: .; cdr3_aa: CASSHLREGGQPQHF
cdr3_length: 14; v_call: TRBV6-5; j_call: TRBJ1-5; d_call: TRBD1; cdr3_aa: CASSYLQGNQPQHF
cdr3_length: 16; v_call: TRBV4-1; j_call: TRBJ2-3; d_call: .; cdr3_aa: CASSVDIGGPGDTQYF
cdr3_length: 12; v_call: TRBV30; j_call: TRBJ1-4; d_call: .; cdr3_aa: CAWSALNEKLFF
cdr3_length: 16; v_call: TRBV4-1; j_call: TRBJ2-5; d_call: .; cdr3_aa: CASSESVQGRWETQYF
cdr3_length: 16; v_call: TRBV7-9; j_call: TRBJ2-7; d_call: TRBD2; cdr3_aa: CASSFSLGLAVYEQYF
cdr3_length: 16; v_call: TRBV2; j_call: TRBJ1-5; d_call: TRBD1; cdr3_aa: CASSWDGTGGVQPQHF
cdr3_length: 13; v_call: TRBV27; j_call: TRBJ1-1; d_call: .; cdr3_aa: CASSLGDNTEAFF
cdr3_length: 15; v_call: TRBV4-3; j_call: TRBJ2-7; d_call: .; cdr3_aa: CASSQGIASSYEQYF
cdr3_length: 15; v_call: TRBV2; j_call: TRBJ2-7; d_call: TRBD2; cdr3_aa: CASRVAGGRSYEQYF
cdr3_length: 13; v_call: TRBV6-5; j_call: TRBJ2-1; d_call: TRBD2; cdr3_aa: CASRSLGGNEQFF
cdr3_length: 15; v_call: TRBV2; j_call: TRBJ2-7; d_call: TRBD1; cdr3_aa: CASSAWTGVHREQYF
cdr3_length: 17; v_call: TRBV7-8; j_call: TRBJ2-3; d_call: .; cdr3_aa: CASSLDPPAWASDTQYF
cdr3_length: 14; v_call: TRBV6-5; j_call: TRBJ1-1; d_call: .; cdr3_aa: CASSPTTWATEAFF
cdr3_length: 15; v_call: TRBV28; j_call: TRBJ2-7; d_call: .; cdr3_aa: CASSWEGQISYEQYF
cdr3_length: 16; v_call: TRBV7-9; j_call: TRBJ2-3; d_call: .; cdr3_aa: CASSPAGLTSTDTQYF
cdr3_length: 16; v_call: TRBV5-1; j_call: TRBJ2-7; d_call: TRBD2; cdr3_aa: CASSDPGTSSFYEQYF
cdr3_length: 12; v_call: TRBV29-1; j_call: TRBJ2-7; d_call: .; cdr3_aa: CSVVRDNYEQYF
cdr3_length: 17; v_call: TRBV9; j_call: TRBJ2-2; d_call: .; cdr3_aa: CASSVPITGSDTGELFF
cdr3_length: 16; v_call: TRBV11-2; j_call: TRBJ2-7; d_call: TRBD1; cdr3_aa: CASSPHGGTGKREQYF
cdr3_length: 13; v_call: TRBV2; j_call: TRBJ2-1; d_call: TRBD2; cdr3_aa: CASSGERGNEQFF
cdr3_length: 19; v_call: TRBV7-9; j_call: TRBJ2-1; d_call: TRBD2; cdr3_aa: CASSPWGTSGGPSYNEQFF
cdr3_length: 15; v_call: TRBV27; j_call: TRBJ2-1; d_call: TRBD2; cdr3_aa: CASSLRGGASNEQFF
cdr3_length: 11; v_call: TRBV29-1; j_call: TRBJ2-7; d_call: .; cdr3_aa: CSVEEAYEQYF